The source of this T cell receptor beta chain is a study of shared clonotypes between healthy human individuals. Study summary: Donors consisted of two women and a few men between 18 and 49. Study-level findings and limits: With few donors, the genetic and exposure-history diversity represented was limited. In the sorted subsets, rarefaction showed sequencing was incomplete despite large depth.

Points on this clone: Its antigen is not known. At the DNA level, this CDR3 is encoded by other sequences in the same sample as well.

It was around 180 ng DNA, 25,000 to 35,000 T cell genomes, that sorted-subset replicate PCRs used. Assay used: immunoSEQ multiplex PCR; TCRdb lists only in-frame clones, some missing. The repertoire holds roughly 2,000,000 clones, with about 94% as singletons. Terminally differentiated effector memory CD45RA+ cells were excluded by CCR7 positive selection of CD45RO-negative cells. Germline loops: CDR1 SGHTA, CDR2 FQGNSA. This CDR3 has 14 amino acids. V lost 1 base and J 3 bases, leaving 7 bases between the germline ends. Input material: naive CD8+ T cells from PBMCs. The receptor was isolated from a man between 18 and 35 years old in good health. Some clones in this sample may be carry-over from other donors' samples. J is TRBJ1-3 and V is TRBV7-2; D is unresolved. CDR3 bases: TGTGCCAGCAGCTTAGTCGGGCTTGGAAACACCATATATTTT. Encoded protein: CASSLVGLGNTIYF.